The source of this TCR beta chain is a study of T cell responses to AZD1222 COVID-19 vaccine. Regarding the study as a whole: Receipt of two AZD1222 doses was followed by a rise in Spike-specific TCR breadth and depth. Baseline serology detected seropositivity in only a handful of AZD1222 recipients. Clonal diversity may have been underestimated, and the donors were mostly white British, with more females than males. Dominant CD4 TCR responses targeted spike regions 160-218 and 743-854.

Germline assignment: CDR1 LGHDT and CDR2 YNNKEL (reference sequence). CDR3 length: 14 amino acids. Trimming pared 4 bases from V and 8 bases from J, leaving 17 bases between. As regards this clone: The antigen remains undetermined.

Clones were sequenced by immunoSEQ multiplex PCR, and TCRdb holds only the in-frame ones, with some missing. This table has approximately 84,000 clones, over 75% appearing once. V is TRBV3-1 (or the pseudogene TRBV3-2) and J is TRBJ1-2; D not certain. The sequencing here drew on peripheral blood, taken 28 days after the second AZD1222 dose. The source is an adult who received the AZD1222 COVID-19 vaccine. The DNA for the CDR3 is TGTGCCAGCAGCCCAGATGGGTTACTAAGGGGCTACACCTTC. Translated, it gives CASSPDGLLRGYTF.